This TCR beta chain was found in a study of T cell responses to AZD1222 COVID-19 vaccine. Points from the study as a whole: Baseline antibody screening turned up just six or seven seropositive AZD1222 recipients. Spike was spanned by vaccine-associated CD4 TCRs, which were dominant at 160-218 and 743-854. Donors were largely white British and mainly female; clonal diversity was possibly underestimated. Spike-specific TCR breadth and depth both grew after two AZD1222 doses.

The sample holds a few counts of this clone. Its specificity is not known. The CDR3 is 13 amino acids. V lost 1 base to trimming and J lost 4 bases, with 10 bases between them. The germline gives CDR1 GTSNPN, CDR2 SVGIG (reference sequence). Sequencing was performed with immunoSEQ multiplex PCR; in TCRdb, only in-frame clones are kept and a portion is missing. Of 150,000 to 200,000 clones listed, approximately 92% are singletons. This sequence originates from an adult in good health. The rearrangement uses TRBV30 and TRBJ1-2; D call uncertain. This specimen was peripheral blood, taken on day 0 of AZD1222 vaccination. CDR3 in DNA: TGTGCCTGGAGTGGAGGCGGCCTCTATGGCTACACCTTC. Protein sequence: CAWSGGGLYGYTF.